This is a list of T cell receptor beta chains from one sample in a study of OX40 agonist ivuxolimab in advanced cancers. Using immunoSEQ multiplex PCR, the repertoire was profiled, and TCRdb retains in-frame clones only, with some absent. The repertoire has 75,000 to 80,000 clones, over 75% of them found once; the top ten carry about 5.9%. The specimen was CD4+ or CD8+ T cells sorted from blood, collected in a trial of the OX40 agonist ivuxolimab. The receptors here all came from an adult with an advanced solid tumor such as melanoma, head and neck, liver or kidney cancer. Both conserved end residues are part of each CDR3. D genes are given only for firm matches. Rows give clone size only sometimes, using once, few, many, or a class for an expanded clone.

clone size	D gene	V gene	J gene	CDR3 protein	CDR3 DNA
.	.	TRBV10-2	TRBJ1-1	CASSESPAVRLNTEAFF	TGCGCCAGCAGTGAGTCTCCTGCGGTCAGATTGAACACTGAAGCTTTCTTT
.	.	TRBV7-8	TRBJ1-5	CASSLASRFQPQHF	TGTGCCAGCAGCTTAGCTTCCCGCTTCCAGCCCCAGCATTTT
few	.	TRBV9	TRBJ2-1	CASSVAPSDEQFF	TGTGCCAGCAGCGTAGCTCCCAGCGATGAGCAGTTCTTC
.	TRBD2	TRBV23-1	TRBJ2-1	CASSQFSGRATNEQFF	TGCGCCAGCAGTCAATTTAGCGGGAGGGCCACGAATGAGCAGTTCTTC
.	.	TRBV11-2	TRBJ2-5	CASSQLVSVTQYF	TGTGCCAGCAGCCAACTAGTTTCAGTGACCCAGTACTTC
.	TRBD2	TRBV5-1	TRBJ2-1	CASTHFPSSGSSYNEQFF	TGCGCCAGCACTCACTTTCCATCTAGCGGAAGCTCCTACAATGAGCAGTTCTTC
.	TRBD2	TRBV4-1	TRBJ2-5	CASSQGLAGAGETQYF	TGCGCCAGCAGCCAAGGGCTAGCGGGGGCCGGGGAGACCCAGTACTTC
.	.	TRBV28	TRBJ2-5	CASSLTGLETQYF	TGTGCCAGCAGTTTAACAGGGTTAGAGACCCAGTACTTC
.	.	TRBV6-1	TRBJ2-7	CASRQEGGLGEQYF	TGTGCCAGTCGACAGGAGGGAGGACTGGGGGAGCAGTACTTC
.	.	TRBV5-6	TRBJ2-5	CASSSGQSQETQYF	TGTGCCAGCAGCTCCGGACAGTCCCAAGAGACCCAGTACTTC
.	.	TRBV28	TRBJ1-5	CASSPGGEPQHF	TGTGCCAGCAGCCCAGGTGGCGAGCCCCAGCATTTT
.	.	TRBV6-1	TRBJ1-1	CASSDPMSASEAFF	TGTGCCAGCAGTGACCCGATGAGTGCCTCTGAAGCTTTCTTT
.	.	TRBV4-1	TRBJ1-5	CASSQAGKGAHQPQHF	TGCGCCAGCAGCCAAGCGGGGAAAGGGGCCCATCAGCCCCAGCATTTT
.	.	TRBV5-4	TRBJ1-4	CASSFEGTNEKLFF	TGTGCCAGCAGCTTTGAAGGGACTAATGAAAAACTGTTTTTT
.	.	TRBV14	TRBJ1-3	CASSEVTSSGNTIYF	TGTGCCAGCAGTGAAGTTACGAGCTCTGGAAACACCATATATTTT
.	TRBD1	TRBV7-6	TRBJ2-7	CASSLRGTGAYEQYF	TGTGCCAGCAGCTTAAGGGGGACAGGGGCCTACGAGCAGTACTTC
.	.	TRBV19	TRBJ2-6	CASSRLAQVGANVLTF	TGTGCCAGTAGCCGTCTGGCCCAGGTGGGGGCCAACGTCCTGACTTTC
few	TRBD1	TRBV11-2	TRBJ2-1	CASSPGQGRGQFF	TGTGCCAGCAGCCCGGGACAGGGAAGGGGACAGTTCTTC
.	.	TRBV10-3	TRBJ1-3	CAISELTDGSGNTIYF	TGTGCCATCAGTGAGTTAACTGACGGCTCTGGAAACACCATATATTTT
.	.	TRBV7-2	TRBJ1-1	CASSSQGRTEAFF	TGTGCCAGCAGCTCACAGGGTCGGACTGAAGCTTTCTTT
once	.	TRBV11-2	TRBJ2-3	CASSLQGYSTDTQYF	TGTGCCAGCAGCTTACAGGGATATAGCACAGATACGCAGTATTTT
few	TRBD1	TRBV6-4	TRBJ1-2	CASSLDRGDGYTF	TGTGCCAGCTCCTTGGACAGGGGGGATGGCTACACCTTC
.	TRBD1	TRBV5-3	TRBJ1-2	CARSSTAAFGRGLDGYTF	TGTGCCAGAAGCTCGACCGCCGCCTTTGGCAGGGGGCTTGATGGCTACACCTTC
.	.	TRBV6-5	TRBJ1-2	CASSYSGRQEKYGYTF	TGTGCCAGCAGTTACTCGGGGAGACAAGAGAAATATGGCTACACCTTC